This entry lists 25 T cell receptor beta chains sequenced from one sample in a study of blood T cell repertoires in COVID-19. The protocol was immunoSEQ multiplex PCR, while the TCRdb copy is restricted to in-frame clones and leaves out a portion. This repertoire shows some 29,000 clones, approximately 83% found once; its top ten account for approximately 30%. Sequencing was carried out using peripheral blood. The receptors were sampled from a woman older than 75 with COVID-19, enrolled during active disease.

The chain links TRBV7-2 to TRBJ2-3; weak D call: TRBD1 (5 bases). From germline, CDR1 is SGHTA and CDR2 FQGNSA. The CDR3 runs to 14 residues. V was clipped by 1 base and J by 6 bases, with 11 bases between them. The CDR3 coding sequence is TGTGCCAGCAGCTTAGAAGGGGTCGGGGATACGCAGTATTTT. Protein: CASSLEGVGDTQYF.

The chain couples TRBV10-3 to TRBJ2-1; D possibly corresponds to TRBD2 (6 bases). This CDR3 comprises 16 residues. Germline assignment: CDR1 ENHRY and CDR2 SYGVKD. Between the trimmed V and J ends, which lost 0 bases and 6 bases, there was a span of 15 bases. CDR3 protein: CAISESTGTHRNEQFF. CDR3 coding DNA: TGTGCCATCAGTGAGTCGACGGGGACTCATCGCAATGAGCAGTTCTTC.

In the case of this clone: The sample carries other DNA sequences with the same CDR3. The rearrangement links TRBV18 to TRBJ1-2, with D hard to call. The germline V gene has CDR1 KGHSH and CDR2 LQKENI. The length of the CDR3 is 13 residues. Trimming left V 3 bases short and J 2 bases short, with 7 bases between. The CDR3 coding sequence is TGTGCCAGCTCACCGGTCGAGAACTATGGCTACACCTTC. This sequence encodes CASSPVENYGYTF.

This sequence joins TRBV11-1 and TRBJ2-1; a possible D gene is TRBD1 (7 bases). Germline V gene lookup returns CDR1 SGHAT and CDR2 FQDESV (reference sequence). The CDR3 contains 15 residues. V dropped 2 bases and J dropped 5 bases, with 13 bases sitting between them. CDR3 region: CASSLSGRGDNEQFF. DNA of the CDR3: TGTGCCAGCAGCTTATCGGGCAGGGGGGACAATGAGCAGTTCTTC.

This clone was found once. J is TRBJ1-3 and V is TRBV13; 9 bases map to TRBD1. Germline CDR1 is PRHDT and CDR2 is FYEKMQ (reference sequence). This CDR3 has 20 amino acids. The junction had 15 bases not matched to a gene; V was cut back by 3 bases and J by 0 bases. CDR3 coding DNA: TGTGCCAGCAGCTTGAGATTCGGACAGGGGTCCCCTATCTCTGGAAACACCATATATTTT. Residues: CASSLRFGQGSPISGNTIYF.

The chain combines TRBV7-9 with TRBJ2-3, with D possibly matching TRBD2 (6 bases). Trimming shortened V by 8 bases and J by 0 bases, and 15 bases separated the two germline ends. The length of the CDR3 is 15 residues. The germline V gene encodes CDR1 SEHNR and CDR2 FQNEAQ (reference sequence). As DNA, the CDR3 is TGTGCCAGCCCTCCGGGGGTAACTAGCACAGATACGCAGTATTTT. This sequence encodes CASPPGVTSTDTQYF.

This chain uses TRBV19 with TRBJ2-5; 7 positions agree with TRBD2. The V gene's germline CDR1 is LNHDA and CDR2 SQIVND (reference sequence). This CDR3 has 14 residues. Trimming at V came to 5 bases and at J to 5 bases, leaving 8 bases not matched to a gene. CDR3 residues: CASSLWGGDETQYF. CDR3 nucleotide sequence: TGTGCCAGTAGTCTCTGGGGGGGGGATGAGACCCAGTACTTC.

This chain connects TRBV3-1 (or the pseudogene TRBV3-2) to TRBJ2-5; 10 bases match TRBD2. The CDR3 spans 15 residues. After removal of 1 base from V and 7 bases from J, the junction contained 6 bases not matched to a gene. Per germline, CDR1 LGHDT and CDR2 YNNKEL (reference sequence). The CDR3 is CASSQGLAGPGTQYF. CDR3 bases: TGTGCCAGCAGCCAAGGACTAGCGGGTCCCGGGACCCAGTACTTC.

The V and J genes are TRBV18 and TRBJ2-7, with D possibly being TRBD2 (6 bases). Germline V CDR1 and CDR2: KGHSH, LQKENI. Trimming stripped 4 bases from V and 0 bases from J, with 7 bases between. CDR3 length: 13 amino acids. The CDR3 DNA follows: TGTGCCAGCTCACTGCGGGGCTCCTACGAGCAGTACTTC. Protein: CASSLRGSYEQYF.

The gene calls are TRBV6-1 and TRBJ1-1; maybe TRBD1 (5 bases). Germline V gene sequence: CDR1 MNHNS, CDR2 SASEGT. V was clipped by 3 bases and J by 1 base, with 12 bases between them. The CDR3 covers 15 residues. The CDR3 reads CASSDPNQGNTEAFF. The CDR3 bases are TGTGCCAGCAGTGACCCTAACCAGGGGAACACTGAAGCTTTCTTT.

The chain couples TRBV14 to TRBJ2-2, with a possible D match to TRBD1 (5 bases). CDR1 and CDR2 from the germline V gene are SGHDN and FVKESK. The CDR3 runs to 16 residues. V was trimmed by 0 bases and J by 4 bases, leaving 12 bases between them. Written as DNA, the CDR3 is TGTGCCAGCAGCCAAGAGTACAGGTCGGTCACCGGGGAGCTGTTTTTT. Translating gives CASSQEYRSVTGELFF.

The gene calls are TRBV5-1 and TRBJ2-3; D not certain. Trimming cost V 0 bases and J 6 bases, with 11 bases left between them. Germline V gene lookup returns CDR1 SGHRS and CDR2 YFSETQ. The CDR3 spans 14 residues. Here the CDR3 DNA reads TGCGCCAGCAGCTTGGCGTACAACCCGGATACGCAGTATTTT. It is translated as CASSLAYNPDTQYF.

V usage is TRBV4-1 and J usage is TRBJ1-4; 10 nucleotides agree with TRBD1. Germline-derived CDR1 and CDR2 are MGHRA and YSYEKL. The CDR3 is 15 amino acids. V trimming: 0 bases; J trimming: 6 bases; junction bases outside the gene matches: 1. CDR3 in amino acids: CASSQDGTGDEKLFF. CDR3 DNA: TGCGCCAGCAGCCAAGATGGGACAGGGGATGAAAAACTGTTTTTT.

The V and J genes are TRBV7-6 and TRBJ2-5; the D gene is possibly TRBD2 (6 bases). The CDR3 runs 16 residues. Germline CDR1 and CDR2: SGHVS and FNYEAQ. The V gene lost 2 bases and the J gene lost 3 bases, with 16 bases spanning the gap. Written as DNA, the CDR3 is TGTGCCAGCAGCTTATTGTCTCATAGCGGAAAAGAGACCCAGTACTTC. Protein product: CASSLLSHSGKETQYF.

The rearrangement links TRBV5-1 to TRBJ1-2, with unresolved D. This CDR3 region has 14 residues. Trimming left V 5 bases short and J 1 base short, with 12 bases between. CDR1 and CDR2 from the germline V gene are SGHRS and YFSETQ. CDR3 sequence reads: CASRESSSNYGYTF. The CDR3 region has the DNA TGCGCCAGCAGGGAGTCTTCGAGTAACTATGGCTACACCTTC.

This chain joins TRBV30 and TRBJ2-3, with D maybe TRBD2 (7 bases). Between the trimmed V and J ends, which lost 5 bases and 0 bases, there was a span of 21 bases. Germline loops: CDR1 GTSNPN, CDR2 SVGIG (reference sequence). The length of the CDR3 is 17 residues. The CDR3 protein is CAWSFWGGRTSTDTQYF. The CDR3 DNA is TGTGCCTGGTCCTTCTGGGGGGGGCGAACTAGCACAGATACGCAGTATTTT. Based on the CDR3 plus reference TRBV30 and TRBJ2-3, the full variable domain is SQTIHQWPATLVQPVGSPLSLECTVEGTSNPNLYWYRQAAGRGLQLLFYSVGIGQISSEVPQNLSASRPQDRQFILSSKKLLLSDSGFYLCAWSFWGGRTSTDTQYFGPGTRLTVL.

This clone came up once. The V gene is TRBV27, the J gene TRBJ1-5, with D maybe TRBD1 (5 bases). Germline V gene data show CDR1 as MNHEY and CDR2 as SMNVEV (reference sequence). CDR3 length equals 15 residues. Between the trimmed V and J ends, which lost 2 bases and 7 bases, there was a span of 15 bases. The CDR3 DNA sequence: TGTGCCAGCAGTTTAAATGGGGGTGGGGGGCAGCCCCAGCATTTT. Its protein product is CASSLNGGGGQPQHF.

Written as DNA, the CDR3 is TGTGCCAGCAGCGGGCAGGCAAGGCGCACTGAAGCTTTCTTT. It encodes CASSGQARRTEAFF. The genes are TRBV7-9 and TRBJ1-1; no clear D gene. This CDR3 is built from 14 residues. V lost 5 bases to trimming and J lost 4 bases, with 14 bases between them. Germline CDR1 and CDR2: SEHNR and FQNEAQ (reference sequence).

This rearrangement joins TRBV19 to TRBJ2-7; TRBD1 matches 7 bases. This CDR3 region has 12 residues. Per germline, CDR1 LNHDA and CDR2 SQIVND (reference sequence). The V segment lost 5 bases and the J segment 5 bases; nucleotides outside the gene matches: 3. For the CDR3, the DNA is TGTGCCAGTAGTGACAGGGAAAACGAGCAGTACTTC. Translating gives CASSDRENEQYF. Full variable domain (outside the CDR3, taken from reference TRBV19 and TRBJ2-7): DGGITQSPKYLFRKEGQNVTLSCEQNLNHDAMYWYRQDPGQGLRLIYYSQIVNDFQKGDIAEGYSVSREKKESFPLTVTSAQKNPTAFYLCASSDRENEQYFGPGTRLTVT.

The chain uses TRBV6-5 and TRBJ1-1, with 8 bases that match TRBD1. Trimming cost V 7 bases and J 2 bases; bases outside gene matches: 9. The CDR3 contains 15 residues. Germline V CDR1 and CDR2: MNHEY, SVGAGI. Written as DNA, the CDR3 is TGTGCCAGCATGGGGGACAGGCTGGGCAACACTGAAGCTTTCTTT. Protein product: CASMGDRLGNTEAFF.

This chain's CDR3 is CATSRDGRAGTNTGELFF. The CDR3, as DNA: TGTGCCACCAGCAGAGATGGCAGGGCAGGCACGAACACCGGGGAGCTGTTTTTT. The rearrangement uses TRBV15 and TRBJ2-2, with D possibly TRBD1 on 5 matching bases. The germline gives CDR1 LNHNV, CDR2 YYDKDF (reference sequence). The CDR3 sequence is 18 residues long. Trimming left V 0 bases short and J 0 bases short, with 14 bases between.

This chain's CDR3 is CASSSPGRRNTEAFF. As DNA, the CDR3 is TGTGCCAGCAGCTCACCAGGGCGGAGGAACACTGAAGCTTTCTTT. The genes are TRBV5-6 and TRBJ1-1; D perhaps matches TRBD1 (5 bases). V dropped 3 bases and J dropped 1 base, with 13 bases sitting between them. Germline CDR1 and CDR2: SGHDT and YYEEEE. This CDR3 has 15 residues.

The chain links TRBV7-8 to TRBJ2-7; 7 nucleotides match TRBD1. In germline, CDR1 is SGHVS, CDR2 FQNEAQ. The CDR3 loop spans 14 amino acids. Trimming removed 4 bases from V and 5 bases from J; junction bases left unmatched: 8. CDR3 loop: CASSSRRDSHEQYF. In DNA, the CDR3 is TGTGCCAGCAGCTCTCGAAGGGACAGCCACGAGCAGTACTTC.

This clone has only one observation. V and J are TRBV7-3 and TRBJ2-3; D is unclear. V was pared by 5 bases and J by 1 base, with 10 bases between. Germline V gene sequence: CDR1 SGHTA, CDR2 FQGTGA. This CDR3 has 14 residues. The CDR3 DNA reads TGTGCCAGCAGCCCAGGAATTCGCACAGATACGCAGTATTTT. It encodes CASSPGIRTDTQYF.

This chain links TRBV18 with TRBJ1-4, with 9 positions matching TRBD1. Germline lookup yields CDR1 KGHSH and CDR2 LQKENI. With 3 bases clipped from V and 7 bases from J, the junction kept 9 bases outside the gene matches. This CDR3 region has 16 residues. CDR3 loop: CASSPNGQGLGEKLFF. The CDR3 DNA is TGTGCCAGCTCACCGAACGGACAGGGGTTGGGTGAAAAACTGTTTTTT.